This section outlines one TCR beta chain sequence together with its context. This sample was taken from a study of T cell responses to AZD1222 COVID-19 vaccine. Profiling relied on immunoSEQ multiplex PCR, and the TCRdb table lists in-frame clones only, not all of them. The sample holds approximately 70,000 clones, 70% to 90% seen once. The germline V gene encodes CDR1 SGHTA and CDR2 FQGNSA. The CDR3 extends over 15 amino acids. The V gene end was trimmed by 1 base and the J gene end by 7 bases; junction bases not matched to a gene: 5. This clonotype was sampled from an adult in good health. The V and J genes are TRBV7-2 and TRBJ2-1; 9 bases are shared with TRBD2. The sample was peripheral blood, taken on day 0 of AZD1222 vaccination. Written as DNA, the CDR3 is TGTGCCAGCAGCTTAGTAGCGGGAGTGGGTAATGAGCAGTTCTTC. Amino acid sequence: CASSLVAGVGNEQFF.